These 27 T cell receptor beta chains were sequenced from one sample in a study of blood T cell repertoires in COVID-19. Here immunoSEQ multiplex PCR was the method, and the copy in TCRdb shows in-frame clones only, minus some. The sample contains approximately 85,000 clones, approximately 80% of which appear only once. Sequenced: peripheral blood. These receptors were collected from a human donor in a cohort sampled during active COVID-19.

The CDR3: CACGRERGSTQYF. The CDR3 nucleotides are TGTGCCTGCGGCCGGGAACGGGGGAGCACGCAGTATTTT. The chain joins TRBV30 to TRBJ2-3, with a possible D match to TRBD2 (6 bases). The CDR3 loop spans 13 amino acids. V gave up 6 bases and J gave up 9 bases, with 19 bases separating them. Germline lookup yields CDR1 GTSNPN and CDR2 SVGIG (reference sequence). Variable domain in full (rest from reference TRBV30 and TRBJ2-3): SQTIHQWPATLVQPVGSPLSLECTVEGTSNPNLYWYRQAAGRGLQLLFYSVGIGQISSEVPQNLSASRPQDRQFILSSKKLLLSDSGFYLCACGRERGSTQYFGPGTRLTVL.

In DNA form, the CDR3 reads TGTGCCATCGGGTTGGCCGGGGAGCTGTTTTTT. Its translation is CAIGLAGELFF. The chain uses TRBV19 and TRBJ2-2; unclear D gene. Germline V lookup: CDR1 LNHDA, CDR2 SQIVND (reference sequence). This CDR3 is 11 amino acids long. V lost 10 bases and J lost 6, with 9 bases in between. Using reference TRBV19 and TRBJ2-2 for the parts outside the CDR3, the full variable domain is DGGITQSPKYLFRKEGQNVTLSCEQNLNHDAMYWYRQDPGQGLRLIYYSQIVNDFQKGDIAEGYSVSREKKESFPLTVTSAQKNPTAFYLCAIGLAGELFFGEGSRLTVL.

V and J are TRBV5-1 and TRBJ2-1, with D perhaps TRBD2 (5 bases). The CDR3 spans 14 residues. Germline lookup yields CDR1 SGHRS and CDR2 YFSETQ. The V end lost 0 bases, the J end lost 6 bases, and 10 bases lay between the germline ends. The CDR3 bases are TGCGCCAGCAGCTTGGAACTAGGGAGCAATGAGCAGTTCTTC. Translated, it gives CASSLELGSNEQFF.

The V and J genes are TRBV7-9 and TRBJ1-2; the match to TRBD1 covers 9 bases. CDR1 and CDR2 from the germline V gene are SEHNR and FQNEAQ (reference sequence). The CDR3 is 16 amino acids. Trimming cost V 5 bases and J 3 bases; bases outside gene matches: 10. CDR3 amino acids: CASSLLLGQGYYGYTF. In DNA form, the CDR3 reads TGTGCCAGCAGCCTCCTCCTAGGACAGGGGTACTATGGCTACACCTTC. The full variable domain, completed using reference TRBV7-9 and TRBJ1-2, is DTGVSQNPRHKITKRGQNVTFRCDPISEHNRLYWYRQTLGQGPEFLTYFQNEAQLEKSRLLSDRFSAERPKGSFSTLEIQRTEQGDSAMYLCASSLLLGQGYYGYTFGSGTRLTVV.

This rearrangement joins TRBV18 to TRBJ2-2; TRBD2 aligns across 7 bases. The CDR3 is 16 amino acids. V trimming: 0 bases; J trimming: 4 bases; junction bases outside the gene matches: 5. The germline gives CDR1 KGHSH, CDR2 LQKENI. As DNA, the CDR3 is TGTGCCAGCTCACCACCGGGAGGGCCGGGCACCGGGGAGCTGTTTTTT. It codes for CASSPPGGPGTGELFF.

The chain combines TRBV2 with TRBJ1-5; a weak D match, TRBD1 (5 bases). The V end was cut by 2 bases, the J end by 5 bases, with 7 bases between. This CDR3 contains 13 residues. Germline V gives CDR1 SNHLY, CDR2 FYNNEI. Here the CDR3 DNA reads TGTGCCAGCAGTGAATGGGGGGATCAGCCCCAGCATTTT. It codes for CASSEWGDQPQHF. Full variable domain (remainder filled in from reference TRBV2 and TRBJ1-5): EPEVTQTPSHQVTQMGQEVILRCVPISNHLYFYWYRQILGQKVEFLVSFYNNEISEKSEIFDDQFSVERPDGSNFTLKIRSTKLEDSAMYFCASSEWGDQPQHFGDGTRLSIL.

V and J are TRBV11-2 and TRBJ1-2, with D perhaps TRBD1 (6 bases). The germline CDR1 and CDR2 sequences are SGHAT and FQNNGV. This CDR3 is built from 16 residues. The germline V and J ends were trimmed by 1 base and 4 bases, with 16 bases remaining between them. CDR3 region: CASSLAGSGTIYGYTF. DNA for the CDR3: TGTGCCAGCAGCTTAGCTGGATCCGGGACAATCTATGGCTACACCTTC.

This clone was found once. The chain carries TRBV11-2 and TRBJ1-2; D gene ambiguous. The CDR3 consists of 17 residues. V lost 5 bases, J lost 6 bases, and 25 bases lay in between. Germline V CDR1 and CDR2: SGHAT, FQNNGV. CDR3: CASSLRETDSRRNGYTF. CDR3 coding DNA: TGTGCCAGCAGCCTAAGAGAGACTGACTCCCGGCGGAATGGCTACACCTTC.

This rearrangement joins TRBV5-1 to TRBJ2-3; D ambiguous. The CDR3 has 14 amino acids. Germline CDR1 and CDR2: SGHRS and YFSETQ. V gave up 4 bases and J gave up 0 bases, with 9 bases separating them. The CDR3 sequence is CASSPATSTDTQYF. CDR3 nucleotide sequence: TGCGCCAGCAGCCCCGCGACTAGCACAGATACGCAGTATTTT. The whole variable domain, remainder taken from reference TRBV5-1 and TRBJ2-3, is KAGVTQTPRYLIKTRGQQVTLSCSPISGHRSVSWYQQTPGQGLQFLFEYFSETQRNKGNFPGRFSGRQFSNSRSEMNVSTLELGDSALYLCASSPATSTDTQYFGPGTRLTVL.

V and J are TRBV5-4 and TRBJ1-6, with unresolved D. V was trimmed by 2 bases and J by 9 bases, leaving 12 bases between them. The CDR3 consists of 14 residues. Germline V gene lookup returns CDR1 SGHNT and CDR2 YYREEE (reference sequence). The CDR3 loop reads CASSFDGVGSPLHF. The CDR3 nucleotides read TGTGCCAGCAGCTTCGACGGGGTGGGTTCACCCCTCCACTTT.

In this sample, this clone turned up a few times. The gene calls are TRBV7-8 and TRBJ2-3, with TRBD1 identical over 8 bases. Germline trimming cut 4 bases from V and 3 bases from J; bases unmatched to any gene: 6. Germline CDR1 SGHVS, CDR2 FQNEAQ. The CDR3 runs 15 residues. CDR3 sequence: CASSYRQGRTDTQYF. Here the CDR3 DNA reads TGTGCCAGCAGCTACCGACAGGGGAGGACAGATACGCAGTATTTT.

The chain has TRBV11-3 and TRBJ1-1, with 9 bases that match TRBD1. The CDR3 runs to 14 residues. Germline trimming cut 5 bases from V and 1 base from J; bases unmatched to any gene: 2. Germline V gene data show CDR1 as SGHNT and CDR2 as YENEEA. The CDR3 region is CASSLTGGNTEAFF. The CDR3 coding sequence is TGTGCCAGCAGCCTGACAGGGGGGAACACTGAAGCTTTCTTT.

This clone came up many times. This chain links TRBV1 with TRBJ1-2; TRBD1 reflects the table's D call only, with no check against the DNA. TRBV1 is a pseudogene segment. The length of the CDR3 is 15 residues. CDR3 loop: CTSSLYTSGEYGYTF. CDR3 nucleotide sequence: TGCACCAGCAGCCTCTATACATCAGGGGAATATGGCTACACCTTC.

V gene TRBV18 combines with J gene TRBJ2-1; 8 bases agree with TRBD2. V shed 5 bases and J 6 bases; nucleotides not matched to a gene: 12. Germline V gene data show CDR1 as KGHSH and CDR2 as LQKENI. The CDR3 has 16 amino acids. CDR3 protein: CASSFGAGGLINEQFF. Written as DNA, the CDR3 is TGTGCCAGCTCATTTGGGGCGGGGGGCCTGATCAATGAGCAGTTCTTC.

The rearrangement uses TRBV7-2 and TRBJ2-7, with 13 bases identical to TRBD2. The CDR3 is 16 amino acids. The trim removed 5 bases at V and 6 bases at J, leaving 10 bases unmatched. Per germline, CDR1 SGHTA and CDR2 FQGNSA. CDR3 protein: CASSPTSGGASGEQYF. In DNA, the CDR3 is TGTGCCAGCAGCCCCACTAGCGGGGGGGCCTCCGGCGAGCAGTACTTC.

The genes are TRBV7-3 and TRBJ2-1; 13 positions agree with TRBD2. CDR1 is SGHTA and CDR2 is FQGTGA in the germline V gene. The CDR3 has 15 amino acids. The V gene end was trimmed by 6 bases and the J gene end by 8 bases; junction bases not matched to a gene: 7. The CDR3 region is CASSPTSGGFDEQFF. The CDR3, as DNA: TGTGCCAGCAGTCCGACTAGCGGGGGGTTCGATGAGCAGTTCTTC. Full variable domain (missing parts from reference TRBV7-3 and TRBJ2-1): GAGVSQTPSNKVTEKGKYVELRCDPISGHTALYWYRQSLGQGPEFLIYFQGTGAADDSGLPNDRFFAVRPEGSVSTLKIQRTERGDSAVYLCASSPTSGGFDEQFFGPGTRLTVL.

The genes are TRBV7-8 and TRBJ2-5, with 8 bases identical to TRBD2. V trimming: 6 bases; J trimming: 2 bases; junction bases outside the gene matches: 8. Germline V lookup: CDR1 SGHVS, CDR2 FQNEAQ. This CDR3 comprises 15 residues. CDR3 nucleotide sequence: TGTGCCAGCAGGGGCCTGCGGGGGGATCAAGAGACCCAGTACTTC. It translates to CASRGLRGDQETQYF.

The chain links TRBV7-9 to TRBJ2-2, with TRBD1 matching 11 bases. The CDR3 loop spans 15 amino acids. From germline, CDR1 is SEHNR and CDR2 FQNEAQ (reference sequence). V lost 7 bases and J lost 6; bases outside the gene matches: 7. In DNA form, the CDR3 reads TGTGCCAGCACCAACAGGGGACAGGGGGCCGGGGAGCTGTTTTTT. It yields the protein CASTNRGQGAGELFF.

The chain is built from TRBV2 and TRBJ1-1; 8 bases match TRBD1. The trim removed 5 bases at V and 1 base at J, leaving 3 bases unmatched. CDR3 length: 14 residues. CDR1 and CDR2 from the germline V gene are SNHLY and FYNNEI. CDR3 in DNA: TGTGCCAGCAGTCGGGACAGGAGGAACACTGAAGCTTTCTTT. This encodes CASSRDRRNTEAFF.

This chain links TRBV7-2 with TRBJ2-3; TRBD1 matches at 8 bases. The V gene's germline CDR1 is SGHTA and CDR2 FQGNSA. V gave up 5 bases and J gave up 3 bases; unmatched junction bases: 10. This CDR3 region has 16 residues. CDR3 coding DNA: TGTGCCAGCAGCCTCCAAGGACAGGGCCTAACAGATACGCAGTATTTT. Encoded protein: CASSLQGQGLTDTQYF.

The rearrangement joins TRBV6-5 to TRBJ1-2, with D maybe TRBD1 (5 bases). The CDR3 runs to 12 residues. Between the trimmed V and J ends, which lost 6 bases and 3 bases, there was a span of 8 bases. Germline V CDR1 and CDR2: MNHEY, SVGAGI. Written as DNA, the CDR3 is TGTGCCAGCAGCGGGACTTACTATGGCTACACCTTC. Its protein is CASSGTYYGYTF.

The rearrangement links TRBV5-5 to TRBJ1-6; no reliable D call. The V gene lost 4 bases and the J gene lost 8 bases, with 16 bases spanning the gap. The germline V gene encodes CDR1 SGHKS and CDR2 YYEKEE (reference sequence). The CDR3 loop spans 15 amino acids. The CDR3: CASSRGIGGDSPLHF. CDR3 bases: TGTGCCAGCAGCCGCGGGATCGGAGGTGATTCACCCCTCCACTTT.

The CDR3: CASSLAGQGFDGYTF. In DNA form, the CDR3 reads TGCGCCAGCAGCTTGGCAGGACAGGGGTTTGACGGCTACACCTTC. V and J are TRBV5-1 and TRBJ1-2; 9 bases match TRBD1. The CDR3 is made up of 15 amino acids. Trimming cost V 0 bases and J 8 bases; bases outside gene matches: 8. The germline V gene has CDR1 SGHRS and CDR2 YFSETQ.

The chain employs TRBV19 and TRBJ2-7; TRBD1 matches at 10 bases. The germline CDR1 and CDR2 sequences are LNHDA and SQIVND (reference sequence). This CDR3 is built from 13 residues. V shed 6 bases and J 1 base; nucleotides not matched to a gene: 0. The CDR3 DNA reads TGTGCCAGTAGGGACAGGGGGTCCTACGAGCAGTACTTC. This gives the protein CASRDRGSYEQYF.

The V and J genes are TRBV6-6 and TRBJ1-1; 7 bases are a match to TRBD1. After removal of 2 bases from V and 3 bases from J, the junction contained 9 bases not matched to a gene. The CDR3 spans 16 residues. In germline, CDR1 is MNHNY, CDR2 SVGAGI (reference sequence). CDR3 loop: CASSYNRGDGDTEAFF. Written as DNA, the CDR3 is TGTGCCAGCAGTTACAACAGGGGCGACGGGGACACTGAAGCTTTCTTT.

Regarding this clone: At one end, the junction sequence differs from germline, possibly due to a read error. V is TRBV7-7 and J is TRBJ2-1; TRBD1 agrees at 8 bases. Per the germline V gene, CDR1 is SSHAT and CDR2 is FNYEAQ (reference sequence). This CDR3 is built from 14 residues. This CDR3 reads CASSHGQGSNEQFF. CDR3 nucleotides: TGTGCTAGCAGCCACGGACAGGGTAGCAATGAGCAGTTCTTC. The full variable domain, with the rest looked up from reference TRBV7-7 and TRBJ2-1, is GAGVSQSPRYKVTKRGQDVTLRCDPISSHATLYWYQQALGQGPEFLTYFNYEAQPDKSGLPSDRFSAERPEGSISTLTIQRTEQRDSAMYRCASSHGQGSNEQFFGPGTRLTVL.

The sample holds one count of this clone. CDR3 sequence: CASSTWRGGEEGYTF. The CDR3 DNA reads as TGTGCCAGCAGCACCTGGAGAGGCGGCGAAGAAGGCTACACCTTC. The V gene is TRBV25-1, the J gene TRBJ1-2; D gene ambiguous. The CDR3 length is 15 residues. Trimming left V 6 bases short and J 8 bases short, with 22 bases between. The germline CDR1 and CDR2 sequences are MGHDK and SYGVNS.